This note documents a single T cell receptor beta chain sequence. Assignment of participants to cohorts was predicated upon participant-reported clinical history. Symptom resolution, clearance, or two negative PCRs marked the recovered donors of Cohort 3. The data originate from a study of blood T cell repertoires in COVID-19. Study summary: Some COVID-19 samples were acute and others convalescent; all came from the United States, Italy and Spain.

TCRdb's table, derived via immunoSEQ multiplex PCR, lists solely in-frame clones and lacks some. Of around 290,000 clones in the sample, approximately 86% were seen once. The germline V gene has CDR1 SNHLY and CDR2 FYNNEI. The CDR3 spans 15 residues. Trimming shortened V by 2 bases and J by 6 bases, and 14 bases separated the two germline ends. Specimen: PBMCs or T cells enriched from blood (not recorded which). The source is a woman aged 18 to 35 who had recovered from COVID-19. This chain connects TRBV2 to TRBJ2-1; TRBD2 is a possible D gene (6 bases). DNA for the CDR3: TGTGCCAGCAGTGAATGGAGGGAAGTGGTCAATGAGCAGTTCTTC. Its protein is CASSEWREVVNEQFF.